The sequence of this TCR beta chain was determined in a study of blood T cell repertoires in COVID-19. Overall study: The study drew acute and convalescent COVID-19 samples from the United States, Italy and Spain. PBMCs, B-cell-depleted T cells, or T cells were the source of the cDNA or gDNA that made up the material.

The CDR3 runs to 18 residues. CDR1 is SGHVS, CDR2 FQNEAQ, per germline. V shed 6 bases, J shed 0 bases, and the junction held 9 bases outside the gene matches. Original methodology: Using reference gene primer amplification, nucleated cell counts were estimated. Produced via immunoSEQ multiplex PCR; TCRdb's table is partial and in-frame only. V and J calls and clone size follow that table, whereas D and trimming were derived from the DNA. The table records about 120,000 clones, about 75% of them present only once. The rearrangement links TRBV7-8 to TRBJ2-3; TRBD2 agrees at 13 bases. This clonotype originated in an elderly woman with active or convalescent COVID-19. Sequenced material: peripheral blood. The CDR3 is CASRKTRTSGGSTDTQYF. CDR3 nucleotides: TGTGCCAGCAGGAAGACGAGGACTAGCGGGGGTAGCACAGATACGCAGTATTTT.